The 2 T cell receptor beta chains below come from one sample, sequenced in a study of identical twins. A single record per CDR3 protein comes from TCRdb applying MiXCR to the 5' RACE reads. The sample contains under 1 million distinct CDR3 sequences, approximately 13% of which appear only once. These records were also assigned to another study, of yellow fever vaccine responses in identical twins.

The sample was PBMCs. The receptor source for this set is a woman aged 18-30 years in good health.

This clonotype has more than one count but fewer than ten. The chain combines TRBV12-3 or TRBV12-4 with TRBJ2-2; the match to TRBD1 covers 8 bases. The CDR3 totals 17 residues. J lost 2 bases, V lost 5 bases, and 10 bases had no gene match. CDR3 in amino acids: CASSAFPGTGNTGELFF. The CDR3 bases are TGTGCCAGCAGTGCCTTTCCCGGGACAGGAAACACCGGGGAGCTGTTTTTT.

The V and J genes are TRBV28 and TRBJ2-3; 7 bases agree with TRBD2. This CDR3 is 16 amino acids long. The germline CDR1 and CDR2 sequences are MDHEN and SYDVKM. V lost 4 bases and J lost 0; bases outside the gene matches: 7. The CDR3 nucleotides read TGTGCCAGCAGTTACCAAGCGGGGACTAGCACAGATACGCAGTATTTT. Translating gives CASSYQAGTSTDTQYF. Full variable domain (missing parts from reference TRBV28 and TRBJ2-3): DVKVTQSSRYLVKRTGEKVFLECVQDMDHENMFWYRQDPGLGLRLIYFSYDVKMKEKGDIPEGYSVSREKKERFSLILESASTNQTSMYLCASSYQAGTSTDTQYFGPGTRLTVL.